This is a list of T cell receptor beta chains from one sample in a study of CD8+ T cells in alopecia areata. Repertoires were generated with immunoSEQ multiplex PCR, while TCRdb's copy carries only in-frame clones and drops some. The sample includes about 23,000 clones, about 50% of them seen just once. The sample was NKG2D-high CD8+ T cells sorted from blood. These TCRs come from a human donor with alopecia areata. The CDR3 runs from the conserved cysteine through the conserved F or W. A D gene is named only where the DNA matches it firmly. Expanded clones get a size class; other rows say once, few or many, or leave the size out.

many | TRBJ2-3 | - | TRBV10-1 | CASSDVASVWAGTDTQYF | TGCGCCAGCAGTGATGTGGCTAGCGTTTGGGCGGGCACAGATACGCAGTATTTT
few | TRBJ1-2 | - | TRBV7-9 | CASSLYDGNYGYTF | TGTGCCAGCAGCTTATACGACGGGAACTATGGCTACACCTTC
- | TRBJ1-2 | - | TRBV6-5 | CASSRVGYRNYGYTF | TGTGCCAGCAGCCGCGTAGGGTATCGTAACTATGGCTACACCTTC
- | TRBJ2-7 | - | TRBV7-2 | CASSLDVGSAYEQYF | TGTGCCAGCAGCTTAGACGTTGGCAGTGCCTACGAGCAGTACTTC
- | TRBJ2-1 | - | TRBV4-1 | CASSQVSDDEQFF | TGCGCCAGCAGCCAAGTCAGCGACGATGAGCAGTTCTTC
many | TRBJ2-3 | TRBD2 | TRBV7-3 | CASSSTFSGRAEADTQYF | TGTGCCAGCAGCTCGACCTTTAGCGGGAGGGCCGAGGCAGATACGCAGTATTTT
- | TRBJ2-1 | - | TRBV6-1 | CASSVGGNEQFF | TGTGCCAGCAGTGTTGGAGGGAATGAGCAGTTCTTC
once | TRBJ1-5 | - | TRBV6-1 | CASSDRWGNSNQPQHF | TGTGCCAGCAGTGACCGGTGGGGGAATAGCAATCAGCCCCAGCATTTT
- | TRBJ2-5 | TRBD1 | TRBV28 | CASRLGTGYQETQYF | TGTGCCAGCAGACTCGGGACAGGGTACCAAGAGACCCAGTACTTC
- | TRBJ2-6 | TRBD1 | TRBV4-2 | CASSQGPGGVSVSGANVLTF | TGTGCCAGCAGCCAAGGACCAGGGGGAGTTAGCGTCTCTGGGGCCAACGTCCTGACTTTC
- | TRBJ2-1 | - | TRBV7-8 | CATFRGKSSYNEQFF | TGTGCCACTTTTAGGGGTAAGAGCTCCTACAATGAGCAGTTCTTC
- | TRBJ2-7 | - | TRBV4-1 | CASSQDHVYEQYF | TGCGCCAGCAGCCAAGATCACGTCTACGAGCAGTACTTC
- | TRBJ2-5 | TRBD1 | TRBV9 | CASSVGQGMETQYF | TGTGCCAGCAGCGTAGGACAGGGGATGGAGACCCAGTACTTC
- | TRBJ1-2 | - | TRBV29-1 | CSVSPMGRDYGYTF | TGCAGCGTTTCCCCTATGGGCAGGGACTATGGCTACACCTTC
few | TRBJ2-7 | - | TRBV19 | CASSIGWGYEQYF | TGTGCCAGTAGTATAGGCTGGGGCTACGAGCAGTACTTC
- | TRBJ2-4 | TRBD2 | TRBV5-1 | CASSLEGEGLSKNIQYF | TGCGCCAGCAGCTTGGAAGGGGAGGGATTGAGCAAAAACATTCAGTACTTC
- | TRBJ2-1 | TRBD2 | TRBV7-3 | CASSSGLAGGMISYNEQFF | TGTGCCAGCAGCTCCGGACTAGCGGGAGGAATGATCTCCTACAATGAGCAGTTCTTC
few | TRBJ1-2 | - | TRBV10-3 | CAISADRNYGYTF | TGTGCCATCAGTGCGGACAGAAACTATGGCTACACCTTC
- | TRBJ2-5 | TRBD2 | TRBV28 | CASSPFGTTKEETQYF | TGTGCCAGCAGTCCTTTTGGGACTACTAAAGAAGAGACCCAGTACTTC
- | TRBJ2-4 | - | TRBV30 | CAWKWAYEGIQYF | TGTGCCTGGAAGTGGGCCTACGAGGGCATTCAGTACTTC
- | TRBJ2-7 | TRBD1 | TRBV27 | CASSSYRGVVEQYF | TGTGCCAGCAGTTCCTACAGGGGTGTGGTCGAGCAGTACTTC
few | TRBJ2-1 | - | TRBV5-4 | CANTGTHTNEQFF | TGTGCCAACACCGGGACTCACACAAATGAGCAGTTCTTC
- | TRBJ2-1 | - | TRBV9 | CASSVGTADWDEQFF | TGTGCCAGCAGCGTAGGCACGGCAGATTGGGATGAGCAGTTCTTC